Detailed here is one T cell receptor (beta chain). The antigen remains undetermined. This entry belongs to a study of OX40 agonist ivuxolimab in advanced cancers. Germline CDR1 reads SGHTA; CDR2 reads FQGNSA. The CDR3 contains 12 residues. Trimming took 6 bases from V and 2 from J, leaving 7 bases between them. Sequencing was performed with immunoSEQ multiplex PCR; in TCRdb, only in-frame clones are kept and a portion is missing. The sample includes more than 35,000 clones, around 80% of them seen just once. Regarding the study as a whole: Expansion of clones was among the lowest in partial responders at 0.1-3.0 mg/kg.

V and J are TRBV7-2 and TRBJ2-5, with D unresolved. The starting material was CD4+ or CD8+ T cells sorted from blood, obtained in a trial of the OX40 agonist ivuxolimab. This receptor was identified in an adult with an advanced solid tumor such as melanoma, head and neck, liver or kidney cancer. The DNA of the CDR3 is TGTGCCAGCAGACTGAATCAAGAGACCCAGTACTTC. Amino acid sequence: CASRLNQETQYF.